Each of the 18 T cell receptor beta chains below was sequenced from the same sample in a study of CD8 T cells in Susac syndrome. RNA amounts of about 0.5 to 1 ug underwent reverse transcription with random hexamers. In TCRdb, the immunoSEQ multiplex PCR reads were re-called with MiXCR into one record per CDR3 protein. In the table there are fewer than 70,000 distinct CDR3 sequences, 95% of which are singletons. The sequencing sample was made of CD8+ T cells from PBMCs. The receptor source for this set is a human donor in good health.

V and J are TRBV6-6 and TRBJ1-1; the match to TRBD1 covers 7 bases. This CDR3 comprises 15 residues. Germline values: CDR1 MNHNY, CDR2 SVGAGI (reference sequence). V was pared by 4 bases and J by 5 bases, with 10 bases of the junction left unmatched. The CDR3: CASSLQPTGDTEAFF. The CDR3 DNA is TGTGCCAGCAGTTTACAACCTACAGGGGATACTGAAGCTTTCTTT.

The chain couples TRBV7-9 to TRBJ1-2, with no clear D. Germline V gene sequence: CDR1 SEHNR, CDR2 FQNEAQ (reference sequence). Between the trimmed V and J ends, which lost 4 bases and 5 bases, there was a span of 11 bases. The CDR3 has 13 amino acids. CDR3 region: CASSSDTPYGYTF. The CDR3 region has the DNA TGTGCCAGCAGCTCCGACACCCCGTATGGCTACACCTTC.

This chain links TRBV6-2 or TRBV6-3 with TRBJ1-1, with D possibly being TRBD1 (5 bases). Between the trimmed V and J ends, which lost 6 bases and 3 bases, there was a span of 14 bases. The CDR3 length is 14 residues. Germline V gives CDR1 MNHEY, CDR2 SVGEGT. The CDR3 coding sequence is TGTGCCAGCAGCTACAGGATCTGGGACACTGAAGCTTTCTTT. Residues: CASSYRIWDTEAFF.

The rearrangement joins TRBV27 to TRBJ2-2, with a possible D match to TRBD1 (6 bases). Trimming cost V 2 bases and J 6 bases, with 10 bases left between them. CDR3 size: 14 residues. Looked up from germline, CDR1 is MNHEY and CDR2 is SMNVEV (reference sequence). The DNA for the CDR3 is TGTGCCAGCAGTTTAGGCAAGGGGGCCGGGGAGCTGTTTTTT. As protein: CASSLGKGAGELFF.

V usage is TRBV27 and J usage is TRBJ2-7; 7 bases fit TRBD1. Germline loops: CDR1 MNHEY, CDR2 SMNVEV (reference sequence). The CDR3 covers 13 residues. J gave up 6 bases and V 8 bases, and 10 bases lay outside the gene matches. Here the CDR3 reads CASGGMTGSEQYV. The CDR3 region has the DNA TGTGCCAGCGGGGGAATGACAGGGAGCGAGCAGTACGTC.

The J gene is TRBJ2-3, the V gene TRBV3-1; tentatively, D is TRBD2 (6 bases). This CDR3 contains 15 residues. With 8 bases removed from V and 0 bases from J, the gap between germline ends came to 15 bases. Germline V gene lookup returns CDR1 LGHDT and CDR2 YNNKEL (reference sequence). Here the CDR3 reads CASRTGELSTDTQYF. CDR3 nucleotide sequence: TGTGCCAGCCGTACGGGGGAGTTAAGCACAGATACGCAGTATTTT.

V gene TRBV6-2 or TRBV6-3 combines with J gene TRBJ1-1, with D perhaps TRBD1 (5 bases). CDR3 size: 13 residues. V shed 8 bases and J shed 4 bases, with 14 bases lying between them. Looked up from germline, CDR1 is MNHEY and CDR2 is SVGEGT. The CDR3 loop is CASQTADTTEAFF. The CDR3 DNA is TGTGCCAGCCAGACAGCGGATACCACTGAAGCTTTCTTT.

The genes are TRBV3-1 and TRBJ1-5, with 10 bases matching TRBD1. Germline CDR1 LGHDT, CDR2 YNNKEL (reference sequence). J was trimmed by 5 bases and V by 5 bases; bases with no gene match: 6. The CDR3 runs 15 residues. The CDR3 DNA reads TGTGCCAGCAGCGACCGGGACAGGGGTGATCAGCCCCAGCATTTT. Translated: CASSDRDRGDQPQHF.

The chain's CDR3 is CSARGSEVYYEQYF. CDR3 DNA sequence: TGCAGTGCTCGCGGGTCAGAGGTCTACTACGAGCAGTACTTC. The genes are TRBV20-1 and TRBJ2-7; a weak D match, TRBD2 (5 bases). This CDR3 spans 14 amino acids. Between the trimmed V and J ends, which lost 5 bases and 3 bases, there was a span of 17 bases. Germline assignment: CDR1 DFQATT and CDR2 SNEGSKA (reference sequence).

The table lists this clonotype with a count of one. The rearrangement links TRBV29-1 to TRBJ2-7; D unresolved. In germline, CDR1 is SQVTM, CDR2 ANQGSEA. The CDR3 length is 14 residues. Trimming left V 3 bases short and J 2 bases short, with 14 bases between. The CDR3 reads CSVDLASGAYEQYF. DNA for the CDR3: TGCAGCGTTGACTTGGCCTCTGGGGCCTACGAGCAGTACTTC.

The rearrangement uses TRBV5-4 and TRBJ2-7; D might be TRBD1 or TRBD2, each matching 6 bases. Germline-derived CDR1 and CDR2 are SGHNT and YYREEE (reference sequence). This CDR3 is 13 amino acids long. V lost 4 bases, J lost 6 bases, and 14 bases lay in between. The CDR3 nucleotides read TGTGCCAGCAGCGGGGGGCCCTGGGGCGAGCAGTACGTC. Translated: CASSGGPWGEQYV.

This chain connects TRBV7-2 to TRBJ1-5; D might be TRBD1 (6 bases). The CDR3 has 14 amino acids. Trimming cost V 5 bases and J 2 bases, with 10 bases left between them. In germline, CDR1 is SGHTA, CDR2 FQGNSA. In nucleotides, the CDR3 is TGTGCCAGCAGCGGGGCAGGGGGCAATCAGCCCCAGCATTTT. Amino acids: CASSGAGGNQPQHF.

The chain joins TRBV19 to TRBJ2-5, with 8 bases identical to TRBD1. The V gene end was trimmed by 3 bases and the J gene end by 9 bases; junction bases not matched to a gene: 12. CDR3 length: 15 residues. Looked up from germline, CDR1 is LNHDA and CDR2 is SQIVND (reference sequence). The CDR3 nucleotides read TGTGCCAGTAGTATCGGCGACAGGGGCTCCTGGGCCCAGTACTTC. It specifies CASSIGDRGSWAQYF. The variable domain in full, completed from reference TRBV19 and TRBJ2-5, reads DGGITQSPKYLFRKEGQNVTLSCEQNLNHDAMYWYRQDPGQGLRLIYYSQIVNDFQKGDIAEGYSVSREKKESFPLTVTSAQKNPTAFYLCASSIGDRGSWAQYFGPGTRLLVL.

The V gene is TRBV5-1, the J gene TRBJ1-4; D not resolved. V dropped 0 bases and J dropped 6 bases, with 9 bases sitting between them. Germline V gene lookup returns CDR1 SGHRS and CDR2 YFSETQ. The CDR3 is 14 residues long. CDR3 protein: CASSLEETYEKLFF. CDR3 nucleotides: TGCGCCAGCAGCTTGGAGGAGACGTATGAAAAACTGTTTTTT.

The CDR3 loop reads CASKGVMQLGYEQYF. CDR3 nucleotide sequence: TGTGCCAGCAAAGGGGTGATGCAGTTGGGCTACGAGCAGTACTTC. The chain uses TRBV27 and TRBJ2-7, with a possible D match to TRBD1 (5 bases). V lost 7 bases, J lost 3 bases, and 19 bases lay in between. Germline V gene sequence: CDR1 MNHEY, CDR2 SMNVEV (reference sequence). The CDR3 has 15 amino acids.

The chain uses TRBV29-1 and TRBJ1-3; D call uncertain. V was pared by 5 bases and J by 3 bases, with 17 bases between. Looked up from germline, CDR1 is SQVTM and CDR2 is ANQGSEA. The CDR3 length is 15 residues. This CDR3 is CSVFAPGILGNTIYF. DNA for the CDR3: TGCAGCGTTTTTGCTCCGGGTATTCTTGGAAACACCATATATTTT.

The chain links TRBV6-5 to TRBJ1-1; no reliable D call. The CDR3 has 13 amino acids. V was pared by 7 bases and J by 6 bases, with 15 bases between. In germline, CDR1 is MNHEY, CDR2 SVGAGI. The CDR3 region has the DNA TGTGCCAGCATGAGGGCTTACCTCCCTGAAGCTTTCTTT. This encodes CASMRAYLPEAFF.

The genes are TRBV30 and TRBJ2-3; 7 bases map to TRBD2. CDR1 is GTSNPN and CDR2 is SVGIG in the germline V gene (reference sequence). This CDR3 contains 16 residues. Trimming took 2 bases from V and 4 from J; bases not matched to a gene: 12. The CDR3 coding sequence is TGTGCCTGGAGTTTACTGTGGGGGGGAAGCCCAGATACGCAGTATTTT. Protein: CAWSLLWGGSPDTQYF.